Presented here are 13 T cell receptor beta chains from one specimen sequenced in a study of human T cells and chemical hapten exposure (dated by TCRdb to 2020 to 2022). The library was obtained by RACE. Data came from a NextSeq 500. TCRdb cleaned the public reads at Q25 with fastp, built clones with MiXCR and kept in-frame beta chains. Every CDR3 protein is listed once, alongside the most common genes and DNA of its rows. For this sample the table gives 350,000 to 450,000 distinct CDR3 sequences, of which around 5.5% were detected only once. 2% to 3% of the sample goes to the ten largest clones. Sample time point, as interpreted from the label and publication: pre-sensitization, week 0. In light of the paper, this sample's treatment or condition label describes: therapeutic diphenylcyclopropenone sensitization with weekly scalp DPC. This specimen was whole blood, taken in connection with sensitization to the hapten diphenylcyclopropenone (DPC). These receptors were obtained from a woman between 45 and 65 years old with alopecia areata. Some clones in this sample may be carry-over from other donors' samples.

This clonotype was counted ten times or more. This rearrangement joins TRBV12-3 or TRBV12-4 to TRBJ2-1, with TRBD2 matching over 8 bases. CDR3 length: 15 amino acids. Losses at the gene ends were 5 bases for V and 2 bases for J; bases not matched to a gene: 5. The CDR3 loop reads CASSVTSGPYNEQFF. Written as DNA, the CDR3 is TGTGCCAGCAGTGTAACTAGCGGACCCTACAATGAGCAGTTCTTC.

This clonotype was observed many times. This chain uses TRBV13 with TRBJ1-1; TRBD1 is a possible D gene (5 bases). The V end was cut by 5 bases, the J end by 4 bases, with 14 bases between. This CDR3 region has 14 residues. Germline CDR1 reads PRHDT; CDR2 reads FYEKMQ (reference sequence). The CDR3 spells CASSGRVFGTEAFF. Written as DNA, the CDR3 is TGTGCCAGCAGCGGCAGGGTATTTGGCACTGAAGCTTTCTTT.

This clonotype was seen repeatedly, ten times or more. V gene TRBV5-5 combines with J gene TRBJ2-3; either TRBD1 or TRBD2 may supply D (5 bases each). The ends were cut back, 0 bases at V and 5 bases at J, with 13 bases in the middle. The CDR3 is 15 amino acids. Germline-derived CDR1 and CDR2 are SGHKS and YYEKEE (reference sequence). Here the CDR3 DNA reads TGTGCCAGCAGCTTGGGAGGGGCAGAGGGAGATACGCAGTATTTT. It codes for CASSLGGAEGDTQYF. Full variable domain (rest looked up from reference TRBV5-5 and TRBJ2-3): DAGVTQSPTHLIKTRGQQVTLRCSPISGHKSVSWYQQVLGQGPQFIFQYYEKEERGRGNFPDRFSARQFPNYSSELNVNALLLGDSALYLCASSLGGAEGDTQYFGPGTRLTVL.

In its sample, this clonotype was seen many times. The chain joins TRBV20-1 to TRBJ2-7; D may correspond to TRBD1 or TRBD2 (5 bases each). V lost 2 bases to trimming and J lost 1 base, with 15 bases between them. This CDR3 spans 15 amino acids. Germline loops: CDR1 DFQATT, CDR2 SNEGSKA (reference sequence). The CDR3 here is CSARPRRGSSYEQYF. The CDR3 DNA reads as TGCAGTGCTAGACCCCGACGGGGCAGTTCCTACGAGCAGTACTTC.

This clonotype was counted ten times or more. The chain uses TRBV11-2 and TRBJ2-7, with D perhaps TRBD2 (6 bases). Germline V lookup: CDR1 SGHAT, CDR2 FQNNGV. V lost 5 bases and J lost 0, with 23 bases in between. CDR3 length: 18 residues. The DNA for the CDR3 is TGTGCCAGCAGCACAAACGCTTTCCGGGACTCCAGCTCCTACGAGCAGTACTTC. Translating gives CASSTNAFRDSSSYEQYF.

V usage is TRBV7-8 and J usage is TRBJ1-4; D uncertain. CDR1 and CDR2 (germline): SGHVS, FQNEAQ. The CDR3 has 15 residues. Deletions cut 5 bases from V and 0 bases from J, with 10 bases between. The CDR3 here is CASSLSRATNEKLFF. Written as DNA, the CDR3 is TGTGCCAGCAGCCTATCACGTGCAACTAATGAAAAACTGTTTTTT.

This clonotype was seen a handful of times. CDR3 bases: TGCGCCAGCAGCTTCTCTTACAGCTTAGAGACCCAGTACTTC. This sequence encodes CASSFSYSLETQYF. J is TRBJ2-5 and V is TRBV5-1, with unresolved D. V gave up 2 bases and J gave up 4 bases, with 12 bases separating them. Germline values: CDR1 SGHRS, CDR2 YFSETQ. This CDR3 spans 14 amino acids.

This clonotype turned up a few times. This chain uses TRBV6-5 with TRBJ1-1, with D perhaps TRBD1 (5 bases). Looked up from germline, CDR1 is MNHEY and CDR2 is SVGAGI. The V end lost 6 bases, the J end lost 2 bases, and 19 bases lay between the germline ends. The CDR3 is 16 amino acids. The CDR3: CASSLRAVGANTEAFF. The CDR3, as DNA: TGTGCCAGCAGCCTGCGGGCCGTAGGGGCTAACACTGAAGCTTTCTTT.

This clonotype was seen at least ten times. This chain uses TRBV5-1 with TRBJ1-5, with D perhaps matching TRBD1 (6 bases). Germline V gene sequence: CDR1 SGHRS, CDR2 YFSETQ. The V end lost 3 bases, the J end lost 6 bases, and 13 bases lay between the germline ends. This CDR3 is built from 14 residues. CDR3 sequence: CASSSGVGGQPQHF. The CDR3 DNA is TGCGCCAGCAGCTCTGGGGTAGGGGGTCAGCCCCAGCATTTT.

In its sample, this clonotype was seen many times. The J gene is TRBJ2-5, the V gene TRBV18; maybe TRBD2 (6 bases). Germline CDR1 and CDR2: KGHSH and LQKENI. Trimming stripped 2 bases from V and 5 bases from J, with 15 bases between. This CDR3 region has 15 residues. The CDR3: CASSPGAGMRETQYF. CDR3 DNA sequence: TGTGCCAGCTCACCAGGTGCGGGGATGAGGGAGACCCAGTACTTC. The whole variable domain, filled in from reference TRBV18 and TRBJ2-5, reads NAGVMQNPRHLVRRRGQEARLRCSPMKGHSHVYWYRQLPEEGLKFMVYLQKENIIDESGMPKERFSAEFPKEGPSILRIQQVVRGDSAAYFCASSPGAGMRETQYFGPGTRLLVL.

At least ten counts were recorded for this clonotype. Written as DNA, the CDR3 is TGCAGCGTTGAATTGCTAGCGGGAAGGTTAGAGACCCAGTACTTC. Amino acids: CSVELLAGRLETQYF. The V call is TRBV29-1, the J call TRBJ2-5; 9 bases line up with TRBD2. The CDR3 extends over 15 amino acids. Germline loops: CDR1 SQVTM, CDR2 ANQGSEA. Trimming cost V 2 bases and J 4 bases; bases outside gene matches: 8.

This clonotype was observed a handful of times. This sequence joins TRBV28 and TRBJ2-6, with D tentatively TRBD1 (6 bases). Between the trimmed V and J ends, which lost 5 bases and 0 bases, there was a span of 14 bases. CDR1 and CDR2 (germline): MDHEN, SYDVKM. CDR3 size: 17 residues. The CDR3 region has the DNA TGTGCCAGCAGTCGGACAGTACCGTTCTCTGGGGCCAACGTCCTGACTTTC. Its translation is CASSRTVPFSGANVLTF.

In its sample, this clonotype was seen many times. The chain combines TRBV3-1 with TRBJ2-3; D remains ambiguous. This CDR3 spans 14 amino acids. V was cut by 1 base and J by 3 bases, with 8 bases left in between. CDR1 and CDR2 from the germline V gene are LGHDT and YNNKEL (reference sequence). The CDR3 sequence: CASSQGMGTDTQYF. CDR3 in DNA: TGTGCCAGCAGCCAAGGTATGGGGACAGATACGCAGTATTTT.